Described below is a single T cell receptor beta chain sequence and its context. What it binds is unknown. The study reverse transcribed the entire isolated RNA, so it sequenced expressed TCRB transcripts. Naive, central memory and regulatory T cell samples produced a mean of about 4 million reads. TCRdb's copy holds only in-frame clones and misses some; the assay was immunoSEQ multiplex PCR. In the table there are roughly 610,000 clones, 15% to 17% of which are singletons. These data belong to a study of beta chain features in type 1 diabetes. Each of the sorted populations had a purity greater than 95%. Study-wide findings and caveats: Naive, central memory and Treg TCRB repertoires appeared more alike in patients than in healthy donors. There were fewer insertions and more deletions at the VDJ junctions of type 1 diabetes patients.

V was clipped by 2 bases and J by 3 bases, with 8 bases between them. This CDR3 spans 13 amino acids. CDR1 is MDHEN and CDR2 is SYDVKM in the germline V gene. This sequence joins TRBV28 and TRBJ2-7; D not resolved. The sequenced material came from naive CD4+ T cells from blood. The clonotype was recovered from a man younger than 35 in good health. The CDR3 region has the DNA TGTGCCAGCAGTTTAGGGCGGTTCTACGAGCAGTACTTC. Protein: CASSLGRFYEQYF.